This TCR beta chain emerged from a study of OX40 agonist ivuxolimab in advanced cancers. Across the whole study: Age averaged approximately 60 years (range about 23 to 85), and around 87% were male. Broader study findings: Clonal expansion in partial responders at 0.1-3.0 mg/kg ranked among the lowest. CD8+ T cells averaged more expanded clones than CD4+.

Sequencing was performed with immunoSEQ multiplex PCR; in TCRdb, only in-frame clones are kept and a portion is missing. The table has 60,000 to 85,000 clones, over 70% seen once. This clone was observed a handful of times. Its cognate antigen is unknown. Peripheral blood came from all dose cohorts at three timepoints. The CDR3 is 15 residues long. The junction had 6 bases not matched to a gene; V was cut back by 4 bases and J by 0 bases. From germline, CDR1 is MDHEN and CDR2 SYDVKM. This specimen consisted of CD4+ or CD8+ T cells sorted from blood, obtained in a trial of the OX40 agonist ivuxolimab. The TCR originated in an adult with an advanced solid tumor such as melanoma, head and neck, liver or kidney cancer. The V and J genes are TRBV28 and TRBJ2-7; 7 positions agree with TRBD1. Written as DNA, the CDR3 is TGTGCCAGCAGTTCCCCGGGACAGAACTCCTACGAGCAGTACTTC. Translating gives CASSSPGQNSYEQYF.